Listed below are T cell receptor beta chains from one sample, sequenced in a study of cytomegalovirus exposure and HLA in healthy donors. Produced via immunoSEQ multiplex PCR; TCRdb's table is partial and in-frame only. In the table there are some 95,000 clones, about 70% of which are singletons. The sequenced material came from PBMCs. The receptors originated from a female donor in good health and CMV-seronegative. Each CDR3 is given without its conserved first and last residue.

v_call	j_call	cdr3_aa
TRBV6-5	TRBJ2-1	ASSYSGQGSYNEQF
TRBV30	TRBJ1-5	AWRGKGTAGQPQH
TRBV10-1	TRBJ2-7	ASSESGRSYEQY
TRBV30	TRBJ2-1	AWSVRGGGKNEQF
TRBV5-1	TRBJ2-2	ASQEVGTVNTGELF
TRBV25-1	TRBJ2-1	ASSGHPDYNEQF
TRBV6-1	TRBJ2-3	ASSEQRGGGDTQY
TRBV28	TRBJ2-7	ASTSAGVPYEQY
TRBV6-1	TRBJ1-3	ASSEAQGSGNTIY
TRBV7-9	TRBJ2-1	ASSLVLAGAEQF
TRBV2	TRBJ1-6	ASILGLPNNSPLH
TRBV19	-	ASTPGLGETYEQY
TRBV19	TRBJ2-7	ASSIGGAVFEQY
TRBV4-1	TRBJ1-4	ASSPLGQGKNEKLF
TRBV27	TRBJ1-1	ASSLFSSGNTEAF
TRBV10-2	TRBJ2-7	ASSAGQGNNYEQY
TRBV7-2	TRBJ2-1	ACRRAGGLNEQF
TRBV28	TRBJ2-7	ASSLFVHEQY
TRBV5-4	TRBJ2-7	ASSLQGRPDEQY
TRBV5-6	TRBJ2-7	ASSLGTGEDFDEQY
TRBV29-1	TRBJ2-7	SVSTSLYEQY
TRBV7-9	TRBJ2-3	ASSLGLAGIDTQY
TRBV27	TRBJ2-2	ASSLTTRSGELF
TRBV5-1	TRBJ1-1	ASSLAVSNTEAF
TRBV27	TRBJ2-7	ASSWTTGYEQY
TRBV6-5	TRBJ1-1	ASSYSKVHPNTEAF
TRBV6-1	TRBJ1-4	ASRGLNEKLF
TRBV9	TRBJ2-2	ASSARIGELF
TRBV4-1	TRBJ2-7	ASSQGGTSASYEQY
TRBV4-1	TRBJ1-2	ASSQDRNSYGYT
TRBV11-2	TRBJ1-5	ASSLSGAGDQPQH
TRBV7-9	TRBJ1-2	ASSPRPYGYT
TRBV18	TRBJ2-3	ASSPQGATDTQY
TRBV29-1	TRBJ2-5	SVDSGALGETQY
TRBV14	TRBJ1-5	ASSHEAGALNQPQH
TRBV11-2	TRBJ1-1	ASSYGQGTEAF
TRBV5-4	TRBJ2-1	ASSLAFSRLNNEQF
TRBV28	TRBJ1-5	ASSPPNRVRSNQPQH
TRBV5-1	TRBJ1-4	ASSHGTGGSENEKLF
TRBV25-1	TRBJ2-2	ASSWRASGRDGTGELF
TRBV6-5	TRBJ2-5	ASSLQGFWEETQY
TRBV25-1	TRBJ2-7	ASAWDRRGYEQY
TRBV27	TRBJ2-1	ASSLSGSGGEQF
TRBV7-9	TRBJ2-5	ASSLGDRGLGETQY
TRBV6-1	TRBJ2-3	ASSVARGQGPDTQY
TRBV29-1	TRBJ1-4	SVAGSNEKLF
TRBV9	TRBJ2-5	ASSVAGGLETQY
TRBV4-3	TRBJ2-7	ASSQSRTGAYEQY
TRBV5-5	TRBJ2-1	ASSLVASRNEQF